One sample yielded the 4 T cell receptor beta chains listed below, sequenced in a study of T cells in Graves' hyperthyroidism and ophthalmopathy. RNA transcripts gave rise to amplified TCR beta CDR3 regions. HTBI primers were used for first-round RT-PCR of the TCR CDR3. MiXCR was run by TCRdb on the multiplex PCR reads, yielding one entry per CDR3 protein. The table shows some 720,000 distinct CDR3 sequences, with around 17% occurring only once. Material for sequencing was blood. These TCRs come from a man younger than 30 with Graves' hyperthyroidism.

The table lists this clonotype with many counts. The chain combines TRBV27 with TRBJ2-1; TRBD1 or TRBD2 may be the D gene (6 bases each). The CDR3 covers 16 residues. V lost 3 bases to trimming and J lost 2 bases, with 14 bases between them. Germline CDR1 and CDR2: MNHEY and SMNVEV (reference sequence). The CDR3, as DNA: TGTGCCAGCAGTTTGGGGGGCAGGGGAACCTACAATGAGCAGTTCTTC. It translates to CASSLGGRGTYNEQFF.

This clonotype was picked up a small number of times. The J gene is TRBJ2-2, the V gene TRBV30; 12 nucleotides match TRBD2. Trimming at V came to 8 bases and at J to 7 bases, leaving 5 bases not matched to a gene. Germline V lookup: CDR1 GTSNPN, CDR2 SVGIG (reference sequence). The CDR3 consists of 13 residues. CDR3 amino acids: CALRTSGVGELFF. The CDR3 DNA follows: TGTGCCCTGCGGACTAGCGGGGTCGGGGAGCTGTTTTTT.

This clonotype was seen repeatedly, ten times or more. The CDR3 DNA sequence: TGTGCCAGCAGCCCCCGAATGAACACTGAAGCTTTCTTT. The encoded protein is CASSPRMNTEAFF. The chain is built from TRBV9 and TRBJ1-1; D is ambiguous. Deletions cut 4 bases from V and 0 bases from J, with 7 bases between. CDR1 and CDR2 from the germline V gene are SGDLS and YYNGEE. CDR3 size: 13 residues.

The rearrangement joins TRBV28 to TRBJ1-1, with D possibly TRBD1 on 6 matching bases. CDR1 is MDHEN and CDR2 is SYDVKM in the germline V gene. This CDR3 is built from 14 residues. V dropped 6 bases and J dropped 0 bases, with 11 bases sitting between them. Here the CDR3 reads CASSAGGMNTEAFF. The CDR3 DNA sequence: TGTGCCAGCAGCGCTGGGGGCATGAACACTGAAGCTTTCTTT.